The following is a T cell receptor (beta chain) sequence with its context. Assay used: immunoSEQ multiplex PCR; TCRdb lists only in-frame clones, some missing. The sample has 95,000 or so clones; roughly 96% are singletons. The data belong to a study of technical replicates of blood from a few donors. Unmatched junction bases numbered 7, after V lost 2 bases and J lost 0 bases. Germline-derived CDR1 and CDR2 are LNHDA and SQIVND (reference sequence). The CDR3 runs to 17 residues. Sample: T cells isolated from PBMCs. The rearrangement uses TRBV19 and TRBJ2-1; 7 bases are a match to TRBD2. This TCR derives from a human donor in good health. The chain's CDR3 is CASSIISRGSSYNEQFF. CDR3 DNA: TGTGCCAGTAGTATAATCTCGCGGGGGAGCTCCTACAATGAGCAGTTCTTC.